The present entry profiles one T cell receptor (beta chain) with its context. The antigen this receptor binds is unknown. No qualities accompany the bases; no much larger clone lies one base away. The cohort consisted of some 670 healthy bone marrow donors. All cohort members were sampled while nominally healthy, although unrecorded immune exposures were likely present. The donor was CMV seropositive and was included in the group of some 290 seropositive cohort members. Each donor provided a peripheral blood sample, and peripheral blood mononuclear cells were used for TCR beta sequencing. Genomic DNA extraction from the blood cell samples was performed with the Qiagen DNeasy Blood Extraction Kit. Library method: the immunoSEQ multiplex PCR assay. The multiplex PCR relied on a mix of 60 forward primers for TCR Vbeta segments and 13 reverse primers for TCR Jbeta segments. The CDR3 region of rearranged TCR beta genes was amplified from genomic DNA with a multiplex PCR assay. The amplified TCR beta libraries were sequenced on the Illumina HiSeq System as 87-base-pair reads. The paper's processing steps were these. A later analysis tallied roughly 80 million unique TCR beta chains across the 700 or so repertoires, and around 12 million of those chains were shared by two or more donors. A nearest-neighbor algorithm error-corrected the raw reads and collapsed the reads into unique sequences, merging closely related sequences to remove PCR and sequencing errors. V, D and J gene segments were assigned by aligning CDR3 sequences to IMGT reference sequences. For a sequence to be retained, a match of at least six nucleotides to both a V gene segment and a J gene segment was required. A rearrangement was called productive if the CDR3 had no stop codons and remained in frame with V and J, and every other rearrangement was called non-productive. Following IMGT convention, CDR3 was defined as the stretch from the second conserved V-encoded cysteine to the conserved J-encoded phenylalanine. In an earlier analysis of more than 550 of the donors, sequences lacking an unambiguous match to a single V gene segment were excluded. In an earlier analysis of 450 to 700 of the donors, V segments were called functional above 56.7% productive rearrangements and were called segregating when the between-donor standard deviation exceeded 5%. A statistical classification framework was built to diagnose cytomegalovirus status from the catalog of TCR beta chain sequences. In a later analysis, V and J genes were assigned by comparing TCR nucleotide sequences against IMGT/GENE-DB human TR gene sequences. A later analysis assigned CDR3 sequences and most-parsimonious VDJ recombination scenarios with the TCRdist pipeline. In a later analysis, each TCR beta chain was defined by its CDR3 amino acid sequence together with its V-gene family, and reads without a unique V-gene family were excluded. As a way to deal with suspected cross-contamination and a sequencing artifact, a later analysis dropped 450 to 600 nucleotide sequences that were highly shared and had low generation probability. A later analysis calculated a clonal expansion index for each public chain from normalized within-repertoire ranks of inferred template counts. In a later analysis, generation probabilities were computed using a VDJ recombination model fitted to out-of-frame rearrangements, and the results were checked against IGoR. Hypergeometric tests were used in a later analysis to score TCR-TCR, TCR-HLA and TCR-CMV co-occurrence, with a repertoire-size bias correction applied to the TCR pairs. A later analysis estimated false discovery rates by permuting HLA or CMV assignments 20 times. In a later analysis, co-occurring TCRs were grouped using DBSCAN, and TCRdist sequence similarity was added for clustering within HLA-allele-positive subsets. Repertoires with fewer than 30,000 or more than 120,000 public chains were left out of co-occurrence clustering, as were four to six repertoires with anomalous nucleotide sharing. TCRdb took this table from immuneACCESS and kept in-frame rearrangements with V and J called. Such tables lack part of the clones; where checked against another copy, unresolved V genes explain under half of the gap, and the rest is unexplained. That table supplies the V and J calls and clone size; D and trimming were determined from the DNA. The sample table shows 120,000 or so clones, and over 65% are seen once. 3% to 5% of the sample rests with the top ten.

This sample is drawn from a study of cytomegalovirus exposure and HLA in healthy donors (dated by TCRdb to 2015 to 2018). With respect to the entire study: According to an earlier analysis of a few hundred of the donors, 150 million to 200 million T cells yielded approximately 120 million unique TCR beta sequences and less than 300 Gb of sequence data. An early release covering roughly 640 HLA-typed donors comprised about 300 gigabases of sequencing data and around 85 million unique TCR sequences. Among the approximately 430 genotyped donors, 75% to 90% belonged to the genetic ancestry cluster associated with self-reported Caucasian donors. The study aimed to test whether signatures of past pathogen exposure could be identified by cataloging public T cell receptors. Using immunosequencing, the study profiled T cell repertoires from approximately 700 subjects and related those repertoires to cytomegalovirus serostatus. Besides the first cohort of approximately 670 subjects, a separate validation cohort made up of 120 different subjects was used. To predict cytomegalovirus infection status, the study brought together high-throughput TCR immunosequencing, statistical association of individual TCRs with disease status, and machine learning. In a later analysis, previously published TCR beta repertoires from 550 to 750 donors were re-analyzed and high-resolution HLA genotyping was added so that TCR occurrence patterns could be studied. Rather than drawing on any new phenotypic data, the later analysis identified candidate immune exposures from TCR beta sequences and the way those sequences occurred across donors. An earlier analysis of 587 of the donors used high-throughput TCR beta sequencing to judge whether each TCR beta V gene segment behaved as functional or pseudogenic. Alongside the repertoire data, information on donor age, sex, ethnicity and CMV serostatus was compiled. In a later genetic analysis, genome-wide SNP genotypes for about three fifths of the 666 donors were used, and that subset was treated as a discovery cohort. All discovery cohort repertoires had been generated on a single sequencing platform. Class I and class II HLA loci were covered by the typing at four-digit resolution. Typing coverage differed by locus: A, B, C, DRB1 and DQB1 were typed in roughly 620-630 donors, DQA1 in 500 to 550, DPA1 in some 610, and DPB1 in about 450. Five DR-DQ haplotypes were handled as single units for association and clustering because linkage in the cohort was strong. Among 350 to 400 genotyped donors of the cohort, an average of roughly 240,000 unique TCR beta nucleotide sequences were sequenced per donor, roughly 18% of them non-productive. Results the study describes overall, beyond this receptor: Most TCR sequences were observed very rarely across donors, whereas some public TCRs were present in many individuals. Because HLA typing was unavailable for some donors at each locus, only the typed subset was used in association tests. In a later analysis, the rate of TCR association differed among HLA loci, with DRB1 alleles having the most associated TCRs and HLA-C alleles having the fewest. The presence/absence analyses assumed that sequencing depth was roughly uniform across donors, and that assumption may not be true. V-gene and J-gene trimming of TCR beta chains was associated with a missense DCLRE1C variant in a later genetic analysis, and the association was replicated in an independent cohort. The study gave a list of 150 to 200 TCR beta chains associated with cytomegalovirus. According to a later analysis, most CMV-associated TCR beta chains appeared to be HLA-restricted, and the HLA associations seemed to be driven largely by CMV exposure. A further reported finding was that TCR beta sequences accurately predicted the HLA-A and HLA-B alleles for most subjects in the first cohort. A few of the identified cytomegalovirus-associated TCR beta chains were confirmed in vitro to be specific for cytomegalovirus antigens. In a later genetic analysis, fewer N-insertions in productive TCRs were reported among donors in an Asian-associated ancestry cluster than the roughly 700-donor mean. A later analysis found that HLA-associated TCR beta chains were more clonally expanded and had lower generation probabilities than equally common non-associated chains. The authors suggested that the approach could potentially be generalized to other disease states and immunological phenotypes. Correlated functional status among segregating V segments might be attributable to linkage disequilibrium, but an unknown experimental factor could not be ruled out. The earlier analysis of 587 of the donors excluded roughly 17 rarely observed V segments, including chromosome 9 orphons, because counts were too low. The sequencing pipeline was judged likely to have produced a cluster of highly shared sequence variants as a technical artifact. The classifier was reported to diagnose cytomegalovirus status with high specificity and sensitivity in both the original and validation cohorts. At a false discovery rate of 0.05, a later analysis linked some 17,000 TCR beta sequences to specific HLA alleles. Strong co-occurrence of HLA alleles, especially DR and DQ, made assigning TCR associations to individual alleles difficult. In a later analysis, several top co-occurrence clusters were reported to appear linked to parvovirus B19, influenza, CMV and Epstein-Barr virus. Some IMGT-functional V segments, including TRBV6-2 and TRBV6-3, could not be distinguished by the 87-base-pair reads and were therefore excluded. In an earlier analysis of 587 of the donors, most TCR beta V segments appeared in productive rearrangements about 90% or about 30% of the time, broadly matching IMGT annotations. In this cohort, only TCR beta chains were sequenced, and detectable features were limited by the absence of alpha or paired-chain data. For the cohort, immune exposure information was limited to CMV serostatus.

The V end loses 5 bases and the J end loses 5 bases, and a stretch of 9 bases separates them. For CDR1 and CDR2, the germline V gene lists SGHDN and FVKESK. The CDR3 covers 13 residues, taking in both the cysteine and the phenylalanine. Kept here is only the CDR3 DNA, which spans 39 bases and is read in frame from base 1. Sequencing was done on a sample of PBMCs. The rearrangement combines TRBV14 with TRBJ2-2; the D gene identity is not certain. The clonotype was recovered from a man aged 35 to 55 in good health and CMV-seropositive. The DNA sequence is as follows: TGTGCCAGCAGCTCCTCGAGAACCGGGGAGCTGTTTTTT. Its translation is CASSSSRTGELFF.